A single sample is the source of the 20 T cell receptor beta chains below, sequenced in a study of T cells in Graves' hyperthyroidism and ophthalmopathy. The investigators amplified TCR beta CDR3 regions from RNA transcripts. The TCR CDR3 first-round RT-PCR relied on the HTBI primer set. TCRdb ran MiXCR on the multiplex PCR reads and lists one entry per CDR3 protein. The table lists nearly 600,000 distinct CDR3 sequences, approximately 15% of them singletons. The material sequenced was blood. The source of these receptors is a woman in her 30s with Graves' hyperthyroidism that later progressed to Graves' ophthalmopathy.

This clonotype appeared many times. The CDR3 DNA follows: TGTGCCAGCAGCCAAGAAGAAGTGAATGAGCAGTTCTTC. Translated, it gives CASSQEEVNEQFF. The gene calls are TRBV3-1 and TRBJ2-1, with D unresolved. V was trimmed by 0 bases and J by 7 bases, leaving 7 bases between them. The CDR3 length is 13 residues. Per the germline V gene, CDR1 is LGHDT and CDR2 is YNNKEL (reference sequence).

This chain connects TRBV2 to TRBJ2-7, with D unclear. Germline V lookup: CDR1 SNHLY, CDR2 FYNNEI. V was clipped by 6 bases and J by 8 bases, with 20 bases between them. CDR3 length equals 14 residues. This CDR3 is CASRYTVQGYKQYF. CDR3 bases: TGTGCCAGCAGATACACGGTACAAGGGTACAAGCAGTACTTC.

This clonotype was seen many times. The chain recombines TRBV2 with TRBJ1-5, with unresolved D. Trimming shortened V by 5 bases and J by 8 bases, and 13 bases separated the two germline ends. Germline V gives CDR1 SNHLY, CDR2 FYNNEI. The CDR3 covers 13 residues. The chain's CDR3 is CASSPAAWEPQHF. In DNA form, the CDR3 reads TGTGCCAGCAGTCCGGCGGCCTGGGAGCCCCAGCATTTT.

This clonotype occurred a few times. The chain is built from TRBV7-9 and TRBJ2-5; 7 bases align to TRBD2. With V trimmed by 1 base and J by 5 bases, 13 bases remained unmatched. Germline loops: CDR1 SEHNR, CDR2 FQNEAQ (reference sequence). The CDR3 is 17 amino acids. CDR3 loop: CASSLVFSSGYEETQYF. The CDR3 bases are TGTGCCAGCAGCTTAGTCTTTAGTAGCGGGTACGAGGAGACCCAGTACTTC. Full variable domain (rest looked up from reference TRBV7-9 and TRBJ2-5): DTGVSQNPRHKITKRGQNVTFRCDPISEHNRLYWYRQTLGQGPEFLTYFQNEAQLEKSRLLSDRFSAERPKGSFSTLEIQRTEQGDSAMYLCASSLVFSSGYEETQYFGPGTRLLVL.

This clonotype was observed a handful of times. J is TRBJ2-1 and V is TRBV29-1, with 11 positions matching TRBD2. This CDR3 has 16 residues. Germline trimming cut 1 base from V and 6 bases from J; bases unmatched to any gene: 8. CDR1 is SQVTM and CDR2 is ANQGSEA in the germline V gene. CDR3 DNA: TGCAGCGTTGAAGGGGGGTTACTAGCGGGGGTCAATGAGCAGTTCTTC. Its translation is CSVEGGLLAGVNEQFF.

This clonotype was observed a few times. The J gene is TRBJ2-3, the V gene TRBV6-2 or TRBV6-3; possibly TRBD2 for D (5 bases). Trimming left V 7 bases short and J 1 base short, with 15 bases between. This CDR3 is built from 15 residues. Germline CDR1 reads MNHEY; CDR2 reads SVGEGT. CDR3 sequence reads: CASTGPRAGTDTQYF. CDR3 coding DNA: TGTGCCAGCACTGGGCCCCGAGCGGGCACAGATACGCAGTATTTT.

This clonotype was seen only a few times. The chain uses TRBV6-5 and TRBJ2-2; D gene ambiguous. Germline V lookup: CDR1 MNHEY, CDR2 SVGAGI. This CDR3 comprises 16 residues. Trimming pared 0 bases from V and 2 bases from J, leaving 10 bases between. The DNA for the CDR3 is TGTGCCAGCAGTTACTCCCGCCAAAAAAACACCGGGGAGCTGTTTTTT. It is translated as CASSYSRQKNTGELFF.

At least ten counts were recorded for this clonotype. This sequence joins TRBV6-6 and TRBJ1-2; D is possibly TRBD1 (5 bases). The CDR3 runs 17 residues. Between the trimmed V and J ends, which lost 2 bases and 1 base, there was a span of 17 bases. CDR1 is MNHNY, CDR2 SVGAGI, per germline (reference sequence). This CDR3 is CASSYGWGGADNYGYTF. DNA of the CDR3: TGTGCCAGCAGTTACGGGTGGGGAGGGGCCGATAACTATGGCTACACCTTC.

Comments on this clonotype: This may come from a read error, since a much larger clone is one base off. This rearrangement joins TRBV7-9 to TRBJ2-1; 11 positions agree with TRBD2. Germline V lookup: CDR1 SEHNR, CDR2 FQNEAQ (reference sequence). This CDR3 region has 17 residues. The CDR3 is CASSSLGTSGTYNEKFF. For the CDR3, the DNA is TGTGCCAGCAGCTCGCTAGGGACTAGCGGAACGTACAATGAGAAGTTCTTC.

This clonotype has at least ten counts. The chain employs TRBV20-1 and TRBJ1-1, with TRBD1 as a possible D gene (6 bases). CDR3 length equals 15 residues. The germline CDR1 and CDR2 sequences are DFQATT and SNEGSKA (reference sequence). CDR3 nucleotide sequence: TGCAGCCTTGGAAACGGGGGCTTAGGGAACACTGAAGCTTTCTTT. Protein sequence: CSLGNGGLGNTEAFF.

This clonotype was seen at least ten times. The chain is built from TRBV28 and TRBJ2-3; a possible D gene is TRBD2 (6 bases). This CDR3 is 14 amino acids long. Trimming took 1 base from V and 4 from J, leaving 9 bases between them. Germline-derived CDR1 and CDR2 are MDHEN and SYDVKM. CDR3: CASSLSREADTQYF. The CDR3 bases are TGTGCCAGCAGTTTATCCAGGGAGGCAGATACGCAGTATTTT.

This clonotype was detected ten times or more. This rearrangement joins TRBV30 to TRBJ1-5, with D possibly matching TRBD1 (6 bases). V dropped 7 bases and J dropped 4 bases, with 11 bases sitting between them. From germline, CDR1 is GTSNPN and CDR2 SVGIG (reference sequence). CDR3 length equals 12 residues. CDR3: CALDRANQPQHF. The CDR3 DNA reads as TGTGCCTTGGACAGAGCTAATCAGCCCCAGCATTTT.

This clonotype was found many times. The CDR3 DNA is TGTGCCATCAGCCCGTCCCCGGACACTGAAGCTTTCTTT. Its translation: CAISPSPDTEAFF. This sequence joins TRBV10-3 and TRBJ1-1; D remains ambiguous. Germline V gene lookup returns CDR1 ENHRY and CDR2 SYGVKD. V was shortened by 6 bases and J by 3 bases, with 11 bases between the two germline ends. CDR3 size: 13 residues.

DNA of the CDR3: TGTGCCAGCACACAGACAGGGTCCAATCAGCCCCAGCATTTT. It is translated as CASTQTGSNQPQHF. This sequence joins TRBV25-1 and TRBJ1-5; TRBD1 aligns across 7 bases. V lost 7 bases and J lost 3; bases outside the gene matches: 6. The germline V gene has CDR1 MGHDK and CDR2 SYGVNS. CDR3 length: 14 amino acids.

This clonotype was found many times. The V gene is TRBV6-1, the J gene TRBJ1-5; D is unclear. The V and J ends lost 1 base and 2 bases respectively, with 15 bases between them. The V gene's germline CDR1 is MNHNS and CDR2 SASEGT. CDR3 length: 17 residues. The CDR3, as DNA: TGTGCCAGCAGTGAAGTCGACGGTTATGGGGGCAATCAGCCCCAGCATTTT. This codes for CASSEVDGYGGNQPQHF.

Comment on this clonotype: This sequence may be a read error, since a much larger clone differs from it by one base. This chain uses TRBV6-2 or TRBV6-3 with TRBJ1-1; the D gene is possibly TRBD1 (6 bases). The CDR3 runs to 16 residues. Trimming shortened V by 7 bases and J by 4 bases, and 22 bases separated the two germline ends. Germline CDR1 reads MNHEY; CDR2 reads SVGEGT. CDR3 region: CASTDFSQGTGTEAFF. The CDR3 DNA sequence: TGTGCCAGCACCGACTTTTCCCAGGGGACTGGCACTGAAGCTTTCTTT.

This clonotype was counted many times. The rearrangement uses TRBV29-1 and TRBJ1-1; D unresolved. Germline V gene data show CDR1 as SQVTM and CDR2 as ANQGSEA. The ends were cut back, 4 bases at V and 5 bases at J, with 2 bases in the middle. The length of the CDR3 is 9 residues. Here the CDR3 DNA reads TGCAGCGTTGGGACTGAAGCTTTCTTT. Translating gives CSVGTEAFF.

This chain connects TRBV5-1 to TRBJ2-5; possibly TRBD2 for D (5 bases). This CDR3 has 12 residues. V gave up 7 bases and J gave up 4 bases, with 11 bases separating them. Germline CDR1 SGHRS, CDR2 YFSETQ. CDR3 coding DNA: TGCGCCAGCGCCCTGGAGGCAGAGACCCAGTACTTC. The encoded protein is CASALEAETQYF.

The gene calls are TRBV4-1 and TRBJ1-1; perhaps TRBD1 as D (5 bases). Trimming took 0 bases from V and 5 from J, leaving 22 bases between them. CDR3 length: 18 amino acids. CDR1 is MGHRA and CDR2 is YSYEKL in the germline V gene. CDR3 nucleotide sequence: TGCGCCAGCAGCCAAGAGTTACCGGGCCCTAGGGCAGGGACTGAAGCTTTCTTT. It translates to CASSQELPGPRAGTEAFF.

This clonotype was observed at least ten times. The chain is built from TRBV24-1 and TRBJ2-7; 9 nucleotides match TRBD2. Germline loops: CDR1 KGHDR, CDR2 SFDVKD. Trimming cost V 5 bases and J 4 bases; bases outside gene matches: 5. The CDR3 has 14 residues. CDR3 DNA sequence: TGTGCCACCAGTGCGGCTAGCGGGGAATACGAGCAGTACTTC. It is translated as CATSAASGEYEQYF.